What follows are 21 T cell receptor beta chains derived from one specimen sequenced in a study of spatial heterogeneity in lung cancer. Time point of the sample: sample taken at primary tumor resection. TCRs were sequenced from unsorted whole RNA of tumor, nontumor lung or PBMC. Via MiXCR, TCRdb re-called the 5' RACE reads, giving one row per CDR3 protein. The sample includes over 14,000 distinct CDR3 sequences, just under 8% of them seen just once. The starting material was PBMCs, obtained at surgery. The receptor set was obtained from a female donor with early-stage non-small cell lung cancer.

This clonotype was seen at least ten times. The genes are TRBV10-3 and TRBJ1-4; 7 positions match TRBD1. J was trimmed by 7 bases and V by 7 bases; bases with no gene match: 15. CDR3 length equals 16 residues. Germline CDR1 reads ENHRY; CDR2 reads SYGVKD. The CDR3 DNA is TGTGCCATCACTAGACGGGGGGACAGTTCGGGTGAAAAACTGTTTTTT. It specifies CAITRRGDSSGEKLFF.

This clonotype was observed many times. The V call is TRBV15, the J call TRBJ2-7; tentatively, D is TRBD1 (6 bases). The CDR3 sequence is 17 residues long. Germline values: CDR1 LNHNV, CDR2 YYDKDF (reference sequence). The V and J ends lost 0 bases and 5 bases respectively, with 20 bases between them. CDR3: CATSRDRTDNLFDEQYF. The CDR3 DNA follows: TGTGCCACCAGCAGAGATAGGACAGACAACCTTTTTGACGAGCAGTACTTC.

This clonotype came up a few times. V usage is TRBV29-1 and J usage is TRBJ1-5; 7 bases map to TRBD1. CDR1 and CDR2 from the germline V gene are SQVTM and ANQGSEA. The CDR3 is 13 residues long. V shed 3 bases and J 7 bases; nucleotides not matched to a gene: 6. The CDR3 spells CSVDPGGEQPQHF. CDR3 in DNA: TGCAGCGTTGACCCAGGGGGGGAACAGCCCCAGCATTTT.

CDR3 in amino acids: CASSFGSGEQYF. In DNA, the CDR3 is TGTGCCAGCAGTTTTGGTAGTGGCGAGCAGTACTTC. This rearrangement joins TRBV12-3 or TRBV12-4 to TRBJ2-7, with D unresolved. Trimming cost V 3 bases and J 6 bases, with 9 bases left between them. There are 12 residues in the CDR3.

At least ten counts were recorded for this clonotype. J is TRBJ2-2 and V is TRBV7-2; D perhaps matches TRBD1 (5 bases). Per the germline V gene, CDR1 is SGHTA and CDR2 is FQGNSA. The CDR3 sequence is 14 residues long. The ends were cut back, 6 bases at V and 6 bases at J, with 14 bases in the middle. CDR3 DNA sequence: TGTGCCAGCAGGGAAGACACAGGTTCCGGGGAGCTGTTTTTT. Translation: CASREDTGSGELFF.

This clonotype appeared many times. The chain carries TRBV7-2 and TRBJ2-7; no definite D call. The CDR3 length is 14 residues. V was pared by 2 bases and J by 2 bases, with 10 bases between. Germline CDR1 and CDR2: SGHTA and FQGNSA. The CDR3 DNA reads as TGTGCCAGCAGCTTAATGCAGTCGGCCTACGAGCAGTACTTC. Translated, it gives CASSLMQSAYEQYF.

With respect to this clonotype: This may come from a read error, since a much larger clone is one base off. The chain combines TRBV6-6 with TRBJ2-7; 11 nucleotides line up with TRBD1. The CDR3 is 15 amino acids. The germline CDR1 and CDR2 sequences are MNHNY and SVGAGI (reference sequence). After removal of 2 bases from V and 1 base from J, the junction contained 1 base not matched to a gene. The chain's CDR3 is CASSYGTGGSYEQYF. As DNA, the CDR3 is TGTGCCAGCAGTTACGGGACAGGGGGATCCTACGAGCAGTACTTC.

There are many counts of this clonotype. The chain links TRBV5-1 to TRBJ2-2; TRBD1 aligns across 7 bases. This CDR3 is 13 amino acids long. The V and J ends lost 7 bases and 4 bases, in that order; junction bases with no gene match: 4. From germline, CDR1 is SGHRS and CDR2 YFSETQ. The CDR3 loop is CASGDSFTGELFF. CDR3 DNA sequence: TGCGCCAGCGGGGACAGTTTCACCGGGGAGCTGTTTTTT.

The CDR3, as DNA: TGCAGTGGGACAGACAGAAACACCATATATTTT. Translation gives CSGTDRNTIYF. V and J are TRBV20-1 and TRBJ1-3, with D possibly being TRBD1 (6 bases). V lost 7 bases, J lost 5 bases, and 9 bases lay in between. CDR3 length equals 11 residues. The germline CDR1 and CDR2 sequences are DFQATT and SNEGSKA (reference sequence).

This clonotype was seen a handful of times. The CDR3 DNA reads TGTGCCAGCAGCCCCACTCCCCTCCCCTGCACTGAAGCTTTCTTT. Its translation is CASSPTPLPCTEAFF. The chain uses TRBV7-9 and TRBJ1-1; D is unclear. CDR3 size: 15 residues. The germline V gene has CDR1 SEHNR and CDR2 FQNEAQ (reference sequence). Deletions cut 5 bases from V and 4 bases from J, with 17 bases between.

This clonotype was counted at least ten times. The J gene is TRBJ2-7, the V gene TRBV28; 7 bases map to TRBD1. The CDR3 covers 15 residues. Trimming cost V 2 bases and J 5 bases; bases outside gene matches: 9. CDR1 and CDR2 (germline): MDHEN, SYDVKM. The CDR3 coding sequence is TGTGCCAGCAGTTTACTCACAGGGGATGTGAACGAGCAGTACTTC. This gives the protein CASSLLTGDVNEQYF.

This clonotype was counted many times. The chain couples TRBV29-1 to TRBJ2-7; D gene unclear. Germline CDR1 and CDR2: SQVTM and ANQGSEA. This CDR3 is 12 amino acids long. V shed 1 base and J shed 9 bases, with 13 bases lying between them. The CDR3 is CSVEVPPTAQYF. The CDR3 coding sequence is TGCAGCGTTGAAGTCCCTCCGACGGCGCAGTACTTC.

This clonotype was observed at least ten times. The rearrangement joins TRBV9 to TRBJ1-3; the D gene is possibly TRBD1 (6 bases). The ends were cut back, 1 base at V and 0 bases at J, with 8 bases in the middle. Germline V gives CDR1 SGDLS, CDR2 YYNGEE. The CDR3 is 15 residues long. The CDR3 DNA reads TGTGCCAGCAGCGTACAGGGGACCTCTGGAAACACCATATATTTT. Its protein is CASSVQGTSGNTIYF.

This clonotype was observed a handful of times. CDR3 in amino acids: CASSARLAGVGDTQYF. CDR3 DNA sequence: TGTGCCAGCAGCGCCAGACTAGCGGGAGTAGGAGATACGCAGTATTTT. The chain recombines TRBV9 with TRBJ2-3, with TRBD2 identical over 12 bases. The CDR3 runs 16 residues. Looked up from germline, CDR1 is SGDLS and CDR2 is YYNGEE. V trimming: 3 bases; J trimming: 5 bases; junction bases outside the gene matches: 7.

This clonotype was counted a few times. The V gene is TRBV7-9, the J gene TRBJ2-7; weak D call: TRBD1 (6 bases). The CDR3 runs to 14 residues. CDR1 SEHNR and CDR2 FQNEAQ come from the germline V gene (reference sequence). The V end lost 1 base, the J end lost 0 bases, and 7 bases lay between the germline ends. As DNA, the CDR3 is TGTGCCAGCAGCTTAGGGACAGCCTCCTACGAGCAGTACTTC. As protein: CASSLGTASYEQYF. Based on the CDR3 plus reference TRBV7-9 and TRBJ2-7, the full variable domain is DTGVSQNPRHKITKRGQNVTFRCDPISEHNRLYWYRQTLGQGPEFLTYFQNEAQLEKSRLLSDRFSAERPKGSFSTLEIQRTEQGDSAMYLCASSLGTASYEQYFGPGTRLTVT.

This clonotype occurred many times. The CDR3 nucleotides are TGTGCCAGCAGTTGGGGACAGGGGGCCTACGAGCAGTACTTC. This codes for CASSWGQGAYEQYF. J is TRBJ2-7 and V is TRBV12-3 or TRBV12-4; 11 positions match TRBD1. V trimming: 4 bases; J trimming: 2 bases; junction bases outside the gene matches: 1. The CDR3 has 14 residues.

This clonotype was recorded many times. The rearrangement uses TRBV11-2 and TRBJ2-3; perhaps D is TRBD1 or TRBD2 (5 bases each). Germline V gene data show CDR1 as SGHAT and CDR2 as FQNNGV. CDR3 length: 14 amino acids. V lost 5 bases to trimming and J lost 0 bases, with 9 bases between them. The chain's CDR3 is CASSTGPSTDTQYF. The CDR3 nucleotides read TGTGCCAGCAGCACGGGACCGAGCACAGATACGCAGTATTTT.

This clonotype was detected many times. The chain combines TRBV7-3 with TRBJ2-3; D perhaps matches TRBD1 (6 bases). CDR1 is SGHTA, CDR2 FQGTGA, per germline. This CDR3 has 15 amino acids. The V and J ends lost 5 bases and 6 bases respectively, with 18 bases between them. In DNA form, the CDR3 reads TGTGCCAGCAGCCCCTCTGGGGGCCTCGTTGATACGCAGTATTTT. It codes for CASSPSGGLVDTQYF.

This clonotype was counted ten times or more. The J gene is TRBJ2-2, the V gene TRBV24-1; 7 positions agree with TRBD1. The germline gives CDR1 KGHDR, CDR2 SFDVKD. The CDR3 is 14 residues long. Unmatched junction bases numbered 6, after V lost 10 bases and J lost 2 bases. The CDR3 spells CATRGTANTGELFF. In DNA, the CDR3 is TGTGCCACGAGGGGGACAGCCAACACCGGGGAGCTGTTTTTT.

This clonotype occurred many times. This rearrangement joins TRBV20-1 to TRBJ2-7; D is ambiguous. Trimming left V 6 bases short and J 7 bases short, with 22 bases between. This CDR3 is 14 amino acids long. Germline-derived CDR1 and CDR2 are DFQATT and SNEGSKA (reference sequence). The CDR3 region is CSAKIPGHAWEQYF. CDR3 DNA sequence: TGCAGTGCCAAAATACCGGGCCACGCCTGGGAGCAGTACTTC.

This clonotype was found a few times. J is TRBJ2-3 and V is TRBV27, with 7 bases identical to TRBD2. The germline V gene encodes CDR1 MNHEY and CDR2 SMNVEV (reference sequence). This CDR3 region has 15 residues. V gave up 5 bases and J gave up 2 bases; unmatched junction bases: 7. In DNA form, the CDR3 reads TGTGCCAGCAGTCCCGGGACTAAATACACAGATACGCAGTATTTT. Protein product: CASSPGTKYTDTQYF.